The 28 T cell receptor beta chains reported below all come from one sample, sequenced in a study of vaccination and CD4 T cells after COVID-19. Treatment here: roughly ten-day PBMC culture with coronavirus spike peptide pools or control peptides (ViraFEST assay). Oncomine TCR Beta short-read sequencing was applied to DNA from cultured CD4+ T cells. TCRdb re-derived calls from the PCR reads in MiXCR, one entry per CDR3 protein. This sample has 15,000 to 20,000 distinct CDR3 sequences, with approximately 50% found just once. No antigen is known for these receptors. The sequenced material came from CD4+ T cells from blood, cultured in vitro. The receptors were gathered from a human donor who had recovered from COVID-19.

V is TRBV2 and J is TRBJ2-6; D is possibly TRBD2 (6 bases). Trimming removed 10 bases at V and 0 bases at J, with 13 bases between. The germline CDR1 and CDR2 sequences are SNHLY and FYNNEI. The CDR3 spans 15 residues. The CDR3 protein is CATPTGDSGANVLTF. CDR3 coding DNA: TGTGCCACCCCAACGGGGGACTCTGGGGCCAACGTCCTGACTTTC.

The V call is TRBV7-2, the J call TRBJ2-1; TRBD2 aligns across 10 bases. The V gene end was trimmed by 10 bases and the J gene end by 3 bases; junction bases not matched to a gene: 9. Germline CDR1 SGHTA, CDR2 FQGNSA. This CDR3 contains 15 residues. The CDR3 DNA sequence: TGTGCCAACAGTTTAGCGGGGGGATACTACAATGAGCAGTTCTTC. Translation: CANSLAGGYYNEQFF.

V usage is TRBV2 and J usage is TRBJ1-2; D perhaps matches TRBD1 (5 bases). This CDR3 spans 14 amino acids. V was clipped by 6 bases and J by 3 bases, with 14 bases between them. Germline values: CDR1 SNHLY, CDR2 FYNNEI. The CDR3 coding sequence is TGTGCCAGCAGGGTCGAGAGGGGCGACTATGGCTACACCTTC. Translating it yields CASRVERGDYGYTF.

This clonotype appeared a few times. The chain links TRBV20-1 to TRBJ2-5, with TRBD2 identical over 7 bases. V lost 6 bases and J lost 1; bases outside the gene matches: 2. CDR1 and CDR2 (germline): DFQATT, SNEGSKA (reference sequence). This CDR3 spans 12 amino acids. CDR3 DNA sequence: TGCAGTGCAAGGACTAGCCAAGAGACCCAGTACTTC. Translating it yields CSARTSQETQYF.

The chain employs TRBV20-1 and TRBJ2-2, with D perhaps matching TRBD1 (6 bases). Trimming cost V 0 bases and J 9 bases, with 14 bases left between them. Per the germline V gene, CDR1 is DFQATT and CDR2 is SNEGSKA (reference sequence). The length of the CDR3 is 14 residues. CDR3 nucleotides: TGCAGTGCTAGAGAACAGGGATTAATCAGGGAGCTGTTTTTT. This codes for CSAREQGLIRELFF.

This chain connects TRBV6-2 or TRBV6-3 to TRBJ2-1, with 7 bases identical to TRBD2. This CDR3 is 15 amino acids long. The junction had 13 bases not matched to a gene; V was cut back by 8 bases and J by 6 bases. Per germline, CDR1 MNHEY and CDR2 SVGEGT. This chain's CDR3 is CASSAGLAVANEQFF. The CDR3 DNA follows: TGTGCCAGCTCCGCAGGGCTAGCGGTAGCCAATGAGCAGTTCTTC.

V gene TRBV6-2 or TRBV6-3 combines with J gene TRBJ2-2; D gene unclear. Trimming removed 6 bases from V and 7 bases from J, with 6 bases in between. The CDR3 is made up of 11 amino acids. CDR1 MNHEY and CDR2 SVGEGT come from the germline V gene. The CDR3 DNA sequence: TGTGCCAGCAGCCCGCTCGGGGAGCTGTTTTTT. Residues: CASSPLGELFF.

The V call is TRBV5-1, the J call TRBJ1-1, with 7 bases that match TRBD1. The CDR3 has 14 amino acids. The V gene's germline CDR1 is SGHRS and CDR2 YFSETQ. J gave up 1 base and V 4 bases, and 4 bases lay outside the gene matches. This CDR3 is CASSNRGGNTEAFF. The CDR3 nucleotides read TGCGCCAGCAGCAACAGGGGCGGGAACACTGAAGCTTTCTTT.

This chain uses TRBV28 with TRBJ1-6; D unresolved. The germline CDR1 and CDR2 sequences are MDHEN and SYDVKM. V dropped 6 bases and J dropped 4 bases, with 10 bases sitting between them. This CDR3 comprises 14 residues. The CDR3 DNA follows: TGTGCCAGCAGCCCTATGGGGTATAATTCACCCCTCCACTTT. It is translated as CASSPMGYNSPLHF.

The chain recombines TRBV24-1 with TRBJ1-5; the D gene is possibly TRBD1 (6 bases). The CDR3 totals 15 residues. CDR1 is KGHDR and CDR2 is SFDVKD in the germline V gene. Trimming pared 2 bases from V and 3 bases from J, leaving 10 bases between. The CDR3 DNA reads as TGTGCCACCAGTGATTCCCGGACAGACAATCAGCCCCAGCATTTT. It codes for CATSDSRTDNQPQHF.

This rearrangement joins TRBV12-3 or TRBV12-4 to TRBJ2-3; 14 bases match TRBD2. The CDR3 sequence is 16 residues long. Trimming cost V 7 bases and J 6 bases; bases outside gene matches: 9. This CDR3 reads CASTSGTSGRSDTQYF. The CDR3 nucleotides are TGTGCCAGCACCTCCGGGACTAGCGGGAGAAGTGATACGCAGTATTTT.

The chain has TRBV20-1 and TRBJ2-3; D perhaps matches TRBD2 (5 bases). The germline V and J ends were trimmed by 6 bases and 0 bases, with 7 bases remaining between them. The germline CDR1 and CDR2 sequences are DFQATT and SNEGSKA (reference sequence). The CDR3 is made up of 12 amino acids. The CDR3 reads CSAKRSTDTQYF. The DNA of the CDR3 is TGCAGTGCCAAGCGGAGCACAGATACGCAGTATTTT.

The chain combines TRBV27 with TRBJ2-3; 16 bases are a match to TRBD2. The V segment lost 7 bases and the J segment 3 bases; nucleotides outside the gene matches: 7. In germline, CDR1 is MNHEY, CDR2 SMNVEV (reference sequence). The CDR3 has 17 residues. The CDR3 DNA follows: TGTGCCAGCACCTCGGGACTAGCGGGAGGGGCGACAGATACGCAGTATTTT. Protein product: CASTSGLAGGATDTQYF.

J is TRBJ1-2 and V is TRBV6-1; TRBD1 is a possible D gene (5 bases). The CDR3 totals 17 residues. In germline, CDR1 is MNHNS, CDR2 SASEGT. The V end was cut by 9 bases, the J end by 3 bases, with 26 bases between. CDR3 amino acids: CASSPFGTASGYYGYTF. The CDR3 region has the DNA TGTGCCAGTTCCCCCTTTGGGACCGCCTCCGGGTACTATGGCTACACCTTC.

The V call is TRBV12-3 or TRBV12-4, the J call TRBJ2-3, with a weak D call TRBD2 (7 bases). The CDR3 consists of 14 residues. The V gene lost 6 bases and the J gene lost 3 bases, with 13 bases spanning the gap. The CDR3 DNA follows: TGTGCCAGCAGATGGGGGGGCGGGACAGATACGCAGTATTTT. It is translated as CASRWGGGTDTQYF.

The chain has TRBV6-1 and TRBJ1-2; 8 bases map to TRBD1. Germline lookup yields CDR1 MNHNS and CDR2 SASEGT. After removal of 6 bases from V and 4 bases from J, the junction contained 7 bases not matched to a gene. The CDR3 length is 14 residues. In nucleotides, the CDR3 is TGTGCCAGCAGCGTAACAGGGGGTTCCTATGGCTACACCTTC. This encodes CASSVTGGSYGYTF.

This clonotype was seen just once. The chain employs TRBV6-1 and TRBJ1-5; TRBD1 might be the D (5 bases). Germline CDR1 and CDR2: MNHNS and SASEGT. CDR3 length equals 14 residues. The germline V and J ends were trimmed by 9 bases and 0 bases, with 12 bases remaining between them. The CDR3 region has the DNA TGTGCCAGTCAAAAGGGGACTAGCAATCAGCCCCAGCATTTT. Translation gives CASQKGTSNQPQHF.

The V and J genes are TRBV30 and TRBJ2-7; tentatively, D is TRBD1 (5 bases). Germline CDR1 GTSNPN, CDR2 SVGIG (reference sequence). With 2 bases removed from V and 5 bases from J, the gap between germline ends came to 10 bases. CDR3 length: 12 residues. CDR3 nucleotides: TGTGCCTGGAGTAAGGGCAGGGACGAGCAGTACTTC. Its translation: CAWSKGRDEQYF.

This chain connects TRBV27 to TRBJ1-1, with D possibly being TRBD1 (5 bases). Between the trimmed V and J ends, which lost 8 bases and 0 bases, there was a span of 16 bases. This CDR3 region has 15 residues. Germline CDR1 is MNHEY and CDR2 is SMNVEV (reference sequence). The CDR3 nucleotides are TGTGCCAGCTCTTCCGCGGGACGGATGAACACTGAAGCTTTCTTT. Encoded protein: CASSSAGRMNTEAFF.

This chain links TRBV18 with TRBJ2-2, with 7 bases matching TRBD1. J lost 2 bases, V lost 3 bases, and 6 bases had no gene match. There are 16 residues in the CDR3. Germline assignment: CDR1 KGHSH and CDR2 LQKENI. In DNA form, the CDR3 reads TGTGCCAGCTCACCTGACAGGGCTTCAAACACCGGGGAGCTGTTTTTT. Translated: CASSPDRASNTGELFF. Filled out from reference TRBV18 and TRBJ2-2, the complete variable domain reads NAGVMQNPRHLVRRRGQEARLRCSPMKGHSHVYWYRQLPEEGLKFMVYLQKENIIDESGMPKERFSAEFPKEGPSILRIQQVVRGDSAAYFCASSPDRASNTGELFFGEGSRLTVL.

This sequence joins TRBV18 and TRBJ2-7; TRBD1 matches at 9 bases. With 3 bases clipped from V and 4 bases from J, the junction kept 7 bases outside the gene matches. The germline V gene has CDR1 KGHSH and CDR2 LQKENI. The CDR3 runs to 15 residues. The chain's CDR3 is CASSPPGQGMYEQYF. The CDR3 DNA sequence: TGTGCCAGCTCACCTCCGGGACAGGGAATGTACGAGCAGTACTTC.

The chain joins TRBV10-3 to TRBJ1-1; no reliable D call. Germline V lookup: CDR1 ENHRY, CDR2 SYGVKD. The CDR3 spans 14 residues. V gave up 3 bases and J gave up 4 bases, with 12 bases separating them. CDR3 DNA: TGTGCCATCAGTGACTCTACCTTGGGCACTGAAGCTTTCTTT. This sequence encodes CAISDSTLGTEAFF.

The J gene is TRBJ2-7, the V gene TRBV6-1; D is unresolved. Trimming cost V 5 bases and J 6 bases, with 20 bases left between them. This CDR3 region has 15 residues. Germline V lookup: CDR1 MNHNS, CDR2 SASEGT. The CDR3 loop is CASSISRPGQSEQYF. The DNA for the CDR3 is TGTGCCAGCAGTATCTCCCGCCCTGGCCAAAGCGAGCAGTACTTC.

The chain uses TRBV9 and TRBJ2-7; a possible D gene is TRBD2 (6 bases). V was shortened by 4 bases and J by 1 base, with 12 bases between the two germline ends. The length of the CDR3 is 14 residues. Germline V CDR1 and CDR2: SGDLS, YYNGEE. The DNA of the CDR3 is TGTGCCAGCAGCTTAGGACGGGGGTCCTACGAGCAGTACTTC. It encodes CASSLGRGSYEQYF.

The J gene is TRBJ2-2, the V gene TRBV5-1, with 7 bases lining up with TRBD1. In germline, CDR1 is SGHRS, CDR2 YFSETQ. J lost 5 bases, V lost 5 bases, and 6 bases had no gene match. CDR3 length: 14 amino acids. The CDR3 bases are TGCGCCAGCAGTAGGGACAGCCAAACCGGGGAGCTGTTTTTT. Its translation is CASSRDSQTGELFF.

The chain couples TRBV7-2 to TRBJ2-1, with D maybe TRBD2 (6 bases). V lost 5 bases to trimming and J lost 0 bases, with 14 bases between them. CDR3 length equals 16 residues. From germline, CDR1 is SGHTA and CDR2 FQGNSA. The CDR3 spells CASSVSSASSYNEQFF. The CDR3 coding sequence is TGTGCCAGCAGCGTATCTAGCGCCAGCTCCTACAATGAGCAGTTCTTC.

This rearrangement joins TRBV2 to TRBJ1-5; D not certain. The V end lost 7 bases, the J end lost 4 bases, and 11 bases lay between the germline ends. The CDR3 sequence is 13 residues long. The germline V gene has CDR1 SNHLY and CDR2 FYNNEI. The CDR3: CASTIGVNQPQHF. The DNA of the CDR3 is TGTGCCAGCACTATTGGCGTGAATCAGCCCCAGCATTTT.

The chain combines TRBV12-3 or TRBV12-4 with TRBJ1-4; 10 bases are shared with TRBD1. V gave up 6 bases and J gave up 3 bases; unmatched junction bases: 7. This CDR3 contains 16 residues. The chain's CDR3 is CASRGGQGKANEKLFF. In DNA form, the CDR3 reads TGTGCCAGCAGGGGGGGACAGGGGAAGGCTAATGAAAAACTGTTTTTT.